Following are 21 T cell receptor beta chains from one sample sequenced in a study of blood T cell repertoires in COVID-19 (dated by TCRdb to 2020 to 2022). The library was obtained by the immunoSEQ multiplex PCR assay. Here the immuneACCESS table is served through TCRdb, limited to in-frame sequences with V and J called. Missing clones are a known gap in these copies; in checked studies unresolved V genes cover under half, and the rest lacks a known reason. In all, the sample holds roughly 99,000 clones, and 60% to 85% of those were seen once. Of the sample, around 18% falls within the top ten clones. The specimen was peripheral blood. The source of these receptors is a woman aged 80 or older with active or convalescent COVID-19.

As to this clone: The junction and the germline gene differ at one end; a read error may be behind it. The rearrangement uses TRBV5-1 and TRBJ2-7; D ambiguous. CDR1 and CDR2 from the germline V gene are SGHRS and YFSETQ. The CDR3 has 13 residues. The DNA of the CDR3 is TGTGCCAGCAGCTTCCGCACAGACTACGAGCAGTACTTC. The encoded protein is CASSFRTDYEQYF.

This clone was seen only once. The chain employs TRBV7-2 and TRBJ1-5; the D gene is possibly TRBD1 (6 bases). CDR3 length equals 15 residues. Trimming left V 6 bases short and J 0 bases short, with 12 bases between. In germline, CDR1 is SGHTA, CDR2 FQGNSA. The CDR3 DNA reads TGTGCCAGCAGTCGTACAGGGTCTAGCAATCAGCCCCAGCATTTT. This encodes CASSRTGSSNQPQHF.

This sequence joins TRBV6-1 and TRBJ2-3; D perhaps matches TRBD2 (5 bases). CDR1 and CDR2 from the germline V gene are MNHNS and SASEGT. The ends were cut back, 7 bases at V and 2 bases at J, with 10 bases in the middle. This CDR3 is built from 13 residues. The CDR3 region is CASMLGDTDTQYF. CDR3 nucleotides: TGTGCCAGCATGCTCGGGGACACAGATACGCAGTATTTT.

The chain uses TRBV29-1 and TRBJ2-1; 7 bases map to TRBD1. The CDR3 has 15 amino acids. Per germline, CDR1 SQVTM and CDR2 ANQGSEA. J gave up 3 bases and V 1 base, and 6 bases lay outside the gene matches. CDR3 region: CSVEGGQTYYNEQFF. The CDR3 DNA reads as TGCAGCGTTGAAGGGGGACAGACTTACTACAATGAGCAGTTCTTC.

V gene TRBV19 combines with J gene TRBJ2-6, with D unclear. CDR3 length: 13 amino acids. Germline CDR1 LNHDA, CDR2 SQIVND (reference sequence). Trimming took off 4 bases at V and 2 bases at J, with 3 bases between the two ends. Written as DNA, the CDR3 is TGTGCCAGTAGTAGAGCTGGGGCCAACGTCCTGACTTTC. It translates to CASSRAGANVLTF.

This sequence joins TRBV7-8 and TRBJ2-3, with TRBD1 as a possible D gene (8 bases). Trimming cost V 4 bases and J 4 bases, with 15 bases left between them. This CDR3 has 15 residues. The germline V gene has CDR1 SGHVS and CDR2 FQNEAQ. CDR3 DNA sequence: TGTGCCAGCAGCTCAACAGGGGGGGGAGCAGATACGCAGTATTTT. Its translation is CASSSTGGGADTQYF.

The chain uses TRBV6-2 or TRBV6-3 and TRBJ2-7; the D gene is possibly TRBD1 (6 bases). The length of the CDR3 is 14 residues. CDR1 and CDR2 from the germline V gene are MNHEY and SVGEGT. V shed 0 bases and J shed 2 bases, with 8 bases lying between them. The CDR3 loop is CASSYSGTTYEQYF. The CDR3 DNA reads TGTGCCAGCAGTTACTCAGGGACAACCTACGAGCAGTACTTC.

This clone was detected only a few times. The CDR3 protein is CASTPVAATTEQFF. CDR3 nucleotide sequence: TGTGCCAGCACCCCTGTCGCGGCTACAACTGAGCAGTTCTTC. The V call is TRBV4-2, the J call TRBJ2-1, with D hard to call. There are 14 residues in the CDR3. Germline V CDR1 and CDR2: LGHNA, YNFKEQ. V lost 7 bases and J 9 bases, leaving 19 bases between the germline ends.

CDR3 bases: TGTGCCAGCACCGCCTTTAGACAGGGGAATCAGCCCCAGCATTTT. Translating gives CASTAFRQGNQPQHF. The rearrangement joins TRBV6-5 to TRBJ1-5; 8 bases match TRBD1. Germline lookup yields CDR1 MNHEY and CDR2 SVGAGI. Trimming took 7 bases from V and 4 from J; bases not matched to a gene: 9. The CDR3 is 15 amino acids.

The chain links TRBV4-3 to TRBJ1-2, with 7 bases that match TRBD1. After removal of 2 bases from V and 7 bases from J, the junction contained 7 bases not matched to a gene. CDR3 size: 14 residues. The germline CDR1 and CDR2 sequences are LGHNA and YSLEER. The DNA for the CDR3 is TGCGCCAGCAGCCAATTGGCAGGGGGTGGTGGCTACACCTTC. Residues: CASSQLAGGGGYTF.

The chain recombines TRBV9 with TRBJ2-3, with a tentative D call TRBD2 (6 bases). Trimming removed 1 base at V and 4 bases at J, with 19 bases between. From germline, CDR1 is SGDLS and CDR2 YYNGEE. There are 17 residues in the CDR3. CDR3 sequence reads: CASSVHRDPPGADTQYF. CDR3 bases: TGTGCCAGCAGCGTACATAGGGACCCTCCGGGGGCAGATACGCAGTATTTT.

Here the CDR3 DNA reads TGTGCCAGCAGCTACTGGGACAGGGCGGAGACCCAGTACTTC. Its protein product is CASSYWDRAETQYF. The V and J genes are TRBV5-6 and TRBJ2-5, with 9 bases lining up with TRBD1. The V segment lost 3 bases and the J segment 5 bases; nucleotides outside the gene matches: 5. CDR3 length: 14 amino acids. The germline CDR1 and CDR2 sequences are SGHDT and YYEEEE.

This chain connects TRBV6-5 to TRBJ2-7; TRBD2 aligns across 8 bases. The V segment lost 5 bases and the J segment 3 bases; nucleotides outside the gene matches: 6. The length of the CDR3 is 14 residues. Germline CDR1 and CDR2: MNHEY and SVGAGI. In nucleotides, the CDR3 is TGTGCCAGCAGTCAAACCGGGACTAGCTACGAGCAGTACTTC. Translated: CASSQTGTSYEQYF.

The CDR3 is CASSPNSDTQYF. The DNA of the CDR3 is TGTGCCAGCAGTCCCAATTCAGATACGCAGTATTTT. The V call is TRBV27, the J call TRBJ2-3; D is unresolved. The CDR3 loop spans 12 amino acids. Germline CDR1 reads MNHEY; CDR2 reads SMNVEV (reference sequence). Trimming left V 5 bases short and J 4 bases short, with 7 bases between.

The table lists this clone with a few counts. The chain recombines TRBV1 with TRBJ2-7; TRBD1 was called by the table and not checked on the DNA. TRBV1 is classified as a pseudogene. CDR3 length: 15 residues. CDR3 sequence: CTSSLMDRLVHEQYF. The CDR3 DNA reads as TGCACCAGCAGTCTAATGGACAGGTTAGTCCACGAGCAGTACTTC.

The chain recombines TRBV9 with TRBJ1-4, with D possibly matching TRBD1 (5 bases). The CDR3 has 14 amino acids. V lost 1 base to trimming and J lost 7 bases, with 11 bases between them. Germline V lookup: CDR1 SGDLS, CDR2 YYNGEE. CDR3 in DNA: TGTGCCAGCAGCGTATCAGGGCAGGGTGAAAAACTGTTTTTT. Its translation: CASSVSGQGEKLFF.

The rearrangement links TRBV18 to TRBJ2-7; 8 bases agree with TRBD2. V shed 2 bases, J shed 1 base, and the junction held 7 bases outside the gene matches. Germline lookup yields CDR1 KGHSH and CDR2 LQKENI. This CDR3 has 16 residues. This CDR3 reads CASSPAGRGRSYEQYF. The CDR3, as DNA: TGTGCCAGCTCACCAGCCGGGAGGGGTCGGTCCTACGAGCAGTACTTC.

The V and J genes are TRBV9 and TRBJ2-2; TRBD2 aligns across 13 bases. Germline assignment: CDR1 SGDLS and CDR2 YYNGEE. CDR3 size: 18 residues. Trimming removed 3 bases from V and 7 bases from J; junction bases left unmatched: 12. This chain's CDR3 is CASSATTSGRAGGGELFF. DNA for the CDR3: TGTGCCAGCAGCGCCACTACTAGCGGGAGGGCCGGTGGCGGGGAGCTGTTTTTT.

This sequence joins TRBV7-7 and TRBJ2-7; D is unresolved. The V and J ends lost 2 bases and 5 bases respectively, with 10 bases between them. The CDR3 is made up of 13 amino acids. Germline CDR1 SSHAT, CDR2 FNYEAQ (reference sequence). CDR3 nucleotides: TGTGCCAGCAGCTTAAGTGGAAGCGACGAGCAGTACTTC. Translated: CASSLSGSDEQYF.

The rearrangement joins TRBV3-1 (or the pseudogene TRBV3-2) to TRBJ1-2; weak D call: TRBD1 (5 bases). Trimming removed 0 bases from V and 2 bases from J, with 10 bases in between. There are 15 residues in the CDR3. The V gene's germline CDR1 is LGHDT and CDR2 YNNKEL (reference sequence). CDR3 coding DNA: TGTGCCAGCAGCCAAGAGTCGGGACTGAACTATGGCTACACCTTC. Its translation: CASSQESGLNYGYTF.

This chain uses TRBV7-2 with TRBJ2-3; possible D gene TRBD2, 5 bases. The ends were cut back, 5 bases at V and 7 bases at J, with 16 bases in the middle. The CDR3 extends over 14 amino acids. Germline assignment: CDR1 SGHTA and CDR2 FQGNSA. The CDR3 is CASSRLALGNTQYF. Written as DNA, the CDR3 is TGTGCCAGCAGCCGCCTAGCACTAGGGAATACGCAGTATTTT.